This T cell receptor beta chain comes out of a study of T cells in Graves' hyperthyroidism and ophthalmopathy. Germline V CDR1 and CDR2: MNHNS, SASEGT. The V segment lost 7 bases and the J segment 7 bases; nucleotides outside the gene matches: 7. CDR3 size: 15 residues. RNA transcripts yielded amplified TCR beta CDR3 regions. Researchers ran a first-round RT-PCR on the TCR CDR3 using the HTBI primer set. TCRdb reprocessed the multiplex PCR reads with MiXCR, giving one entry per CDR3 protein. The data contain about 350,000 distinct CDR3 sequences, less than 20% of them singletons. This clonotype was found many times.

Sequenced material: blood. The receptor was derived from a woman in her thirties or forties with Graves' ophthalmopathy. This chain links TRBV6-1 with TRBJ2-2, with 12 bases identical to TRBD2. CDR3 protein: CASKGPSGRGGELFF. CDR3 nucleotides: TGTGCCAGCAAGGGCCCTAGCGGGAGGGGCGGGGAGCTGTTTTTT.